This T cell receptor beta chain was obtained from a study of cytomegalovirus exposure and HLA in healthy donors. General study findings and limits: With later analysis, a missense DCLRE1C variant became linked to TCR beta V- and J-gene trimming. HLA alleles were associated with some 16,000 TCR beta sequences in a later analysis at 0.05 false discovery rate.

V shed 10 bases, J shed 3 bases, and the junction held 14 bases outside the gene matches. CDR1 is WNHNN, CDR2 SYGVQD, per germline (reference sequence). The CDR3 length is 15 residues. To note about this clone: The antigen is not known.

Primers: 60 Vbeta forward and 13 Jbeta reverse. TCRdb's table, derived via immunoSEQ multiplex PCR, lists solely in-frame clones and lacks some. This sample has more than 95,000 clones, with roughly 77% found just once. Sequencing was carried out using PBMCs. The source is a woman aged 18 to 35 in good health and CMV-seropositive. The chain couples TRBV10-1 to TRBJ2-7; 8 positions agree with TRBD2. CDR3 amino acids: CANRSSSGLNYEQYF. CDR3 nucleotides: TGCGCCAACCGATCTTCTAGCGGGCTGAACTACGAGCAGTACTTC.